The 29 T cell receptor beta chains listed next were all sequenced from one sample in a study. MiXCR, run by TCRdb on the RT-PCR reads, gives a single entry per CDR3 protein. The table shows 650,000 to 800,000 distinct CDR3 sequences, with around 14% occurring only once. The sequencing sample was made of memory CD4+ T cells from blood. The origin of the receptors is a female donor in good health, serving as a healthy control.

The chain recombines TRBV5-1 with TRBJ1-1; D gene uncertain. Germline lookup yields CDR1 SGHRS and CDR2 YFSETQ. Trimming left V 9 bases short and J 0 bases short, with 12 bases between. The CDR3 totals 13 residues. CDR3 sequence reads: CATTDGMNTEAFF. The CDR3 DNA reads TGCGCCACCACGGACGGGATGAACACTGAAGCTTTCTTT.

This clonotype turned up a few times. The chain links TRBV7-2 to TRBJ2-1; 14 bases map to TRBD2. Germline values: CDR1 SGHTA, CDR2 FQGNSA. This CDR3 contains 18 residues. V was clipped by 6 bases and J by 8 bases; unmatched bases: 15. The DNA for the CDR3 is TGTGCCAGCAGTTATAGACCGGGACTAGCGGGAGAATTCGATGAGCAGTTCTTC. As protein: CASSYRPGLAGEFDEQFF. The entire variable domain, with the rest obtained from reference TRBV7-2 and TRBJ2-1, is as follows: GAGVSQSPSNKVTEKGKDVELRCDPISGHTALYWYRQSLGQGLEFLIYFQGNSAPDKSGLPSDRFSAERTGGSVSTLTIQRTQQEDSAVYLCASSYRPGLAGEFDEQFFGPGTRLTVL.

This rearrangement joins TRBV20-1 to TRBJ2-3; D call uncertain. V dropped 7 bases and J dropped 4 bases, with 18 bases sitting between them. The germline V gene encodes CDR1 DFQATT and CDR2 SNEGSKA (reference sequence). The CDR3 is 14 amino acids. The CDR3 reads CSGYTGSSADTQYF. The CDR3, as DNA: TGCAGTGGGTACACGGGCTCATCGGCAGATACGCAGTATTTT.

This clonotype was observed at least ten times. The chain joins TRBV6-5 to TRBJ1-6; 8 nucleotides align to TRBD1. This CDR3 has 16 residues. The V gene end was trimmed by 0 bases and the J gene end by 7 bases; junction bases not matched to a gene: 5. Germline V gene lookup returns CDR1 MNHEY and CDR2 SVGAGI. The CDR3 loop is CASSYSGTGLNSPLHF. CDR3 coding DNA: TGTGCCAGCAGTTACTCGGGGACAGGCTTGAATTCACCCCTCCACTTT.

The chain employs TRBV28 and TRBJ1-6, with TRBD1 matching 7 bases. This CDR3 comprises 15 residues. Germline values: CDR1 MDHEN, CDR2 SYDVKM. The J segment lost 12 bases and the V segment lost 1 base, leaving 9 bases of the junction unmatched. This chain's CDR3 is CASSLFIGGVLPLHF. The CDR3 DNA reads TGTGCCAGCAGTTTATTTATAGGGGGCGTTTTACCCCTCCACTTT.

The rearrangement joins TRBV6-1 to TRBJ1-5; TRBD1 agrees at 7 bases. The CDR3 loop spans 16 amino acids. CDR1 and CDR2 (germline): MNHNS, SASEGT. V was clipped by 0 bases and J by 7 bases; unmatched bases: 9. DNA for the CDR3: TGTGCCAGCAGTGAAGCCTCGAAGGGGGCACGGCAGCCCCAGCATTTT. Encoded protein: CASSEASKGARQPQHF.

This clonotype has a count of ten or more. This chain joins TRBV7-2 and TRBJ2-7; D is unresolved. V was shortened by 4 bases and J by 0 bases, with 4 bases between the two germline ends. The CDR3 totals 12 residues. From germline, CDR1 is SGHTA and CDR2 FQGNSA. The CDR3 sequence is CASSSLSYEQYF. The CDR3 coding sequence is TGTGCCAGCAGCTCTCTCTCCTACGAGCAGTACTTC.

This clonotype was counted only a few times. The CDR3 DNA is TGTGCCAGCTCACCAGAGAGGGTGGGTCAGCCCCAGCATTTT. This sequence encodes CASSPERVGQPQHF. The chain carries TRBV18 and TRBJ1-5; D call uncertain. CDR1 is KGHSH and CDR2 is LQKENI in the germline V gene. This CDR3 comprises 14 residues. The V end lost 2 bases, the J end lost 6 bases, and 11 bases lay between the germline ends.

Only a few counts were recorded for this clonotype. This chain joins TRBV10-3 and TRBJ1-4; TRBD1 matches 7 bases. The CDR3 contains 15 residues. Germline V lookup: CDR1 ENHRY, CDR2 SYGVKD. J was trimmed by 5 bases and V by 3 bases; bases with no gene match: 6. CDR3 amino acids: CAISDHTGANEKLFF. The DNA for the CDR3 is TGTGCCATCAGTGACCATACAGGGGCGAATGAAAAACTGTTTTTT.

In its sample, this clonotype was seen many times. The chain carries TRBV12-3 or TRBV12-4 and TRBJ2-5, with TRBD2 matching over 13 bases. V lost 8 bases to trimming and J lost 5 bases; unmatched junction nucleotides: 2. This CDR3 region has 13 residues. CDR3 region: CASQLAGGETQYF. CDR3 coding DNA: TGTGCCAGCCAACTAGCGGGGGGGGAGACCCAGTACTTC.

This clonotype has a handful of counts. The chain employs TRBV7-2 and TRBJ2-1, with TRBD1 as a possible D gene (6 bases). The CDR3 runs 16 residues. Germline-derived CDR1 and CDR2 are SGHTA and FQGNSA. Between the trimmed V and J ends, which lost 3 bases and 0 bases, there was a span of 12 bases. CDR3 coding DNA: TGTGCCAGCAGCTTGGGGACATTCAGCTCCTACAATGAGCAGTTCTTC. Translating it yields CASSLGTFSSYNEQFF.

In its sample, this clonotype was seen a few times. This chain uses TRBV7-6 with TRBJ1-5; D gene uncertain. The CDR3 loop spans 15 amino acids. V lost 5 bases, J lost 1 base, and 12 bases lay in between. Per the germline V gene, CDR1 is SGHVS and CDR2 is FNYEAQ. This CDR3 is CASSDRRESNQPQHF. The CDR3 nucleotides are TGTGCCAGCAGCGACCGTCGAGAGAGCAATCAGCCCCAGCATTTT.

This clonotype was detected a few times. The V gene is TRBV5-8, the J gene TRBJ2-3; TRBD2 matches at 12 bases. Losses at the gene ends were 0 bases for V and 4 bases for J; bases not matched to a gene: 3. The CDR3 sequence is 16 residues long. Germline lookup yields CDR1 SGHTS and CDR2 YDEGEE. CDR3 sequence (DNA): TGTGCCAGCAGCTTGGGACTAGCGGGAGTAGCAGATACGCAGTATTTT. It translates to CASSLGLAGVADTQYF.

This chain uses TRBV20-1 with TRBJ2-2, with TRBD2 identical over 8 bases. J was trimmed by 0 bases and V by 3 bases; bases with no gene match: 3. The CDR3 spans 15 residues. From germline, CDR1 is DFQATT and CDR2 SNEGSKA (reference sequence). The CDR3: CSARGGRTNTGELFF. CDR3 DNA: TGCAGTGCTAGGGGCGGGAGGACGAACACCGGGGAGCTGTTTTTT.

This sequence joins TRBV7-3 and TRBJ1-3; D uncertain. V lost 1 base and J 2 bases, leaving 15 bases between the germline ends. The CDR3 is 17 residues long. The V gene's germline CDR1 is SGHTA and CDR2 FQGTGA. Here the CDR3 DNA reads TGTGCCAGCAGCTTAAGGATCAGACCTTCGCCTGGAAACACCATATATTTT. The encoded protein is CASSLRIRPSPGNTIYF. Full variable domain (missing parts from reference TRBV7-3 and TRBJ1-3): GAGVSQTPSNKVTEKGKYVELRCDPISGHTALYWYRQSLGQGPEFLIYFQGTGAADDSGLPNDRFFAVRPEGSVSTLKIQRTERGDSAVYLCASSLRIRPSPGNTIYFGEGSWLTVV.

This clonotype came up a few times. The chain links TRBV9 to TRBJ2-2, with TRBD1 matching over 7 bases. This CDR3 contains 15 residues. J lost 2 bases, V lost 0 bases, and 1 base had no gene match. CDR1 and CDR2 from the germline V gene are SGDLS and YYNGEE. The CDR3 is CASSVEGGNTGELFF. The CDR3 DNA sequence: TGTGCCAGCAGCGTAGAAGGGGGCAACACCGGGGAGCTGTTTTTT.

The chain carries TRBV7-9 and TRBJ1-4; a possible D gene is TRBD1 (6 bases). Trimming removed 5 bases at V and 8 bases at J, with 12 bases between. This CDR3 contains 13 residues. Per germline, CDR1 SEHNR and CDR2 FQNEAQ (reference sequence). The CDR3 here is CASSPRQEEKLFF. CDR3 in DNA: TGTGCCAGCAGCCCCCGACAGGAGGAAAAACTGTTTTTT.

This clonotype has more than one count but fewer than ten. CDR3 nucleotides: TGTGCCACCCACACCGGGGGTTTCAGCACAGATACGCAGTATTTT. Its protein is CATHTGGFSTDTQYF. The chain links TRBV6-2 or TRBV6-3 to TRBJ2-3, with D perhaps TRBD2 (6 bases). Germline loops: CDR1 MNHEY, CDR2 SVGEGT. CDR3 length: 15 residues. V lost 10 bases, J lost 0 bases, and 17 bases lay in between.

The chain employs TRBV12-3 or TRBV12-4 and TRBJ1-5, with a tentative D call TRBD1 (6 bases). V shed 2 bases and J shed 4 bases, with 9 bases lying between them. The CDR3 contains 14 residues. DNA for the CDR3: TGTGCCAGCAGTTTACAGGGGACTAATCAGCCCCAGCATTTT. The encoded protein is CASSLQGTNQPQHF.

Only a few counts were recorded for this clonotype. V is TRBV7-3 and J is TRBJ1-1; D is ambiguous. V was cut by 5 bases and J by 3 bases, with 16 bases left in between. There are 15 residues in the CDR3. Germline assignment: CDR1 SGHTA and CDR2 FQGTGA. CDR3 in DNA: TGTGCCAGCAGCCCATGGGTCAGCGGGGACACTGAAGCTTTCTTT. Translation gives CASSPWVSGDTEAFF.

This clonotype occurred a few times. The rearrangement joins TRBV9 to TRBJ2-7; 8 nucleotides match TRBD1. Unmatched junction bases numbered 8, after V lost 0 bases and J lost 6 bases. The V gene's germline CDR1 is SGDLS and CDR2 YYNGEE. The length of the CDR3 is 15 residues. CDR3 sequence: CASSVDQGAISEQYF. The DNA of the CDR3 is TGTGCCAGCAGCGTAGACCAGGGGGCGATTAGCGAGCAGTACTTC.

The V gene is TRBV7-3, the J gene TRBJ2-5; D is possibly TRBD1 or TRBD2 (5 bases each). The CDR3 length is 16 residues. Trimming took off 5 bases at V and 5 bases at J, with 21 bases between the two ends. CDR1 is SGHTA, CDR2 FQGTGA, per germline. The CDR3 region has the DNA TGTGCCAGCAGCGCGAGACCGGGACCGGCTAAGGAGACCCAGTACTTC. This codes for CASSARPGPAKETQYF.

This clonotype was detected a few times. The CDR3 DNA follows: TGTGCCAGCAGCACTCAATCGGGAGACGAGCAGTACTTC. This sequence encodes CASSTQSGDEQYF. The chain recombines TRBV11-2 with TRBJ2-7, with D maybe TRBD2 (6 bases). V lost 5 bases and J 5 bases, leaving 13 bases between the germline ends. The CDR3 totals 13 residues. Germline V gives CDR1 SGHAT, CDR2 FQNNGV.

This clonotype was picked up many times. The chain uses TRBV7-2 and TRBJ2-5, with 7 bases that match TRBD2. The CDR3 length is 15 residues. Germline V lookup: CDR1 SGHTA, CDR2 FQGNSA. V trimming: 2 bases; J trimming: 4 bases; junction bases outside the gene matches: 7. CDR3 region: CASSLQRGDGETQYF. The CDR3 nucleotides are TGTGCCAGCAGCTTACAGCGGGGAGATGGAGAGACCCAGTACTTC. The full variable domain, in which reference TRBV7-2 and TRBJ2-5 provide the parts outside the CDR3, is GAGVSQSPSNKVTEKGKDVELRCDPISGHTALYWYRQSLGQGLEFLIYFQGNSAPDKSGLPSDRFSAERTGGSVSTLTIQRTQQEDSAVYLCASSLQRGDGETQYFGPGTRLLVL.

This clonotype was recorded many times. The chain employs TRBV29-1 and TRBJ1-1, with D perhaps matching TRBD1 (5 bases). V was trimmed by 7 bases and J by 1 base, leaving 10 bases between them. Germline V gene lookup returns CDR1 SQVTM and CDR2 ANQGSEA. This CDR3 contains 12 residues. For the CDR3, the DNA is TGCAGCGCCCTTGACAGGAACACTGAAGCTTTCTTT. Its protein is CSALDRNTEAFF.

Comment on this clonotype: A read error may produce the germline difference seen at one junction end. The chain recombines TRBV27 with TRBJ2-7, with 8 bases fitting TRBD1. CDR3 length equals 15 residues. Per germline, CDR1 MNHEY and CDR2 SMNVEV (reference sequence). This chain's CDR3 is CASSLSGTGNYEQYF. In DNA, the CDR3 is TGTGCCAGCAGTCTATCCGGGACAGGCAACTACGAGCAGTACTTC.

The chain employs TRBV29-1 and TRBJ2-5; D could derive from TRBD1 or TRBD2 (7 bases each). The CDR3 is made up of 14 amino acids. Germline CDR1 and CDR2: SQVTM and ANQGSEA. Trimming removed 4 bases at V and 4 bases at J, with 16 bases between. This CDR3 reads CSVARAGGGETQYF. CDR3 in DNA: TGCAGCGTTGCAAGGGCAGGGGGGGGAGAGACCCAGTACTTC.

CDR3 DNA: TGTGCCAGCAGAGGGGAAGGAAACACCATATATTTT. This gives the protein CASRGEGNTIYF. The chain joins TRBV25-1 to TRBJ1-3; maybe TRBD1 (5 bases). With 6 bases removed from V and 4 bases from J, the gap between germline ends came to 7 bases. From germline, CDR1 is MGHDK and CDR2 SYGVNS. The CDR3 runs 12 residues.

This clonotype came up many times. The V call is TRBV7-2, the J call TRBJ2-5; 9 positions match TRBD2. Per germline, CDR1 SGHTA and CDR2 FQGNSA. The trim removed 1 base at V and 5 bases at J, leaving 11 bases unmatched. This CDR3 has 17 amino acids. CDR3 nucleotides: TGTGCCAGCAGCTTAGATCTTCCTAGCGGGATAGGGGAGACCCAGTACTTC. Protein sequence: CASSLDLPSGIGETQYF.